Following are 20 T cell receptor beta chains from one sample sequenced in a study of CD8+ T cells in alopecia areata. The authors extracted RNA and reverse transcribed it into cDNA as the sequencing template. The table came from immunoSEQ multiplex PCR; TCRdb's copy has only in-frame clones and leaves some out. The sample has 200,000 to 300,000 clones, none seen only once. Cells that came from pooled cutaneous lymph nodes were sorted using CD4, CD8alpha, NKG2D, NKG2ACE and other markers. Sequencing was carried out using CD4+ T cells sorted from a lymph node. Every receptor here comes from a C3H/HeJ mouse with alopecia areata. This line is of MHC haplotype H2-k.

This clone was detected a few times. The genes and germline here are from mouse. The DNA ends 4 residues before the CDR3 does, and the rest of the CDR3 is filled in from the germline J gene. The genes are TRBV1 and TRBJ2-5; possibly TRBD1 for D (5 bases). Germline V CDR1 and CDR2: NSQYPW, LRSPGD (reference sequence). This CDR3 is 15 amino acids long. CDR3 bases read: TGCACCTGCAGTGCAGATCCTCCAGGGATGGAC. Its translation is CTCSADPPGMD. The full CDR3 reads CTCSADPPGMDTQYF.

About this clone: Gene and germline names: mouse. The CDR3 protein is CTCSARTEYAEQFF. The part of the CDR3 DNA that was read is TGCACCTGCAGTGCTCGGACAGAATATGCT. This rearrangement joins TRBV1 to TRBJ2-1; D might be TRBD1 (6 bases). The read comes to an end 4 residues before the CDR3 does, leaving the germline J gene to fill in the end. V dropped 3 bases and J dropped 4 bases, with 10 bases sitting between them. From germline, CDR1 is NSQYPW and CDR2 LRSPGD (reference sequence). The CDR3 is made up of 14 amino acids.

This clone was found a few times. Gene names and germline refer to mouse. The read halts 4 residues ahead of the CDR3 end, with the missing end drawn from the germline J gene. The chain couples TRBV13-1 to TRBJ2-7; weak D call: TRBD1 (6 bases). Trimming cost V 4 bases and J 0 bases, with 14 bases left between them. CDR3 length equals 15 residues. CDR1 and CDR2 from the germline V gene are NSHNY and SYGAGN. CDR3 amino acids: CASSPPGQISYEQYF. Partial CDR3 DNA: TGTGCCAGCAGTCCCCCGGGACAAATCTCCTAT.

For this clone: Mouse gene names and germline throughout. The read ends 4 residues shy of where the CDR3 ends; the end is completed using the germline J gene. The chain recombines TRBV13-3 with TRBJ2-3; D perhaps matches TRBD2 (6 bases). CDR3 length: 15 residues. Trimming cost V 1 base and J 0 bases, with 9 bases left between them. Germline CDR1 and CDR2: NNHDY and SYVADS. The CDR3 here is CASSDPGTSAETLYF. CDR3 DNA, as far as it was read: TGTGCCAGCAGTGATCCTGGGACTAGTGCAGAA.

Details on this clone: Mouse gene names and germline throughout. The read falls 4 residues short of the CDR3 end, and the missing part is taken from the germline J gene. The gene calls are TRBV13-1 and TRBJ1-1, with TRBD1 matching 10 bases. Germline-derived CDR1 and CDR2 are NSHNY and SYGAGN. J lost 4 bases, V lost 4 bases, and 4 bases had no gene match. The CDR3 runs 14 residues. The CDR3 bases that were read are TGTGCCAGCAGTATCCGGGACAGGGGCACA. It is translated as CASSIRDRGT. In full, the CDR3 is CASSIRDRGTEVFF.

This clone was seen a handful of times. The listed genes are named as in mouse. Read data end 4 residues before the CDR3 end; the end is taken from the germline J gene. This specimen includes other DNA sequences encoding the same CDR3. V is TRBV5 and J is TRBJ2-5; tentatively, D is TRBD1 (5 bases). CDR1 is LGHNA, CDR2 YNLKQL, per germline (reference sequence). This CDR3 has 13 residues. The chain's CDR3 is CASSQGQKDTQYF. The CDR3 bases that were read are TGTGCCAGCAGCCAAGGACAGAAAGAC.

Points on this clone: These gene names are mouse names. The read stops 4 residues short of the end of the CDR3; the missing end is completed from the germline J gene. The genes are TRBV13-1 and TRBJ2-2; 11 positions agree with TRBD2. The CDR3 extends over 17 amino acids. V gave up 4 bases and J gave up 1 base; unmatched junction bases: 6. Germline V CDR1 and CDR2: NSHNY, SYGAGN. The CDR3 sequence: CASSPLGTGGNTGQLYF. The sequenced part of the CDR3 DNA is TGTGCCAGCAGTCCCCTCGGGACTGGGGGAAACACCGGG.

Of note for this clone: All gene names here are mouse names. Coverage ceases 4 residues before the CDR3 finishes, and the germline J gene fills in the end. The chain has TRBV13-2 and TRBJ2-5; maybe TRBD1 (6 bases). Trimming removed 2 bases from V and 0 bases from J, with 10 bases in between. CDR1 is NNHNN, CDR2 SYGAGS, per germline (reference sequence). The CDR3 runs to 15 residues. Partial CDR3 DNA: TGTGCCAGCGGTGAAGGGGGATTTAACCAAGAC. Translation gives CASGEGGFNQD. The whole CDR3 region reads CASGEGGFNQDTQYF.

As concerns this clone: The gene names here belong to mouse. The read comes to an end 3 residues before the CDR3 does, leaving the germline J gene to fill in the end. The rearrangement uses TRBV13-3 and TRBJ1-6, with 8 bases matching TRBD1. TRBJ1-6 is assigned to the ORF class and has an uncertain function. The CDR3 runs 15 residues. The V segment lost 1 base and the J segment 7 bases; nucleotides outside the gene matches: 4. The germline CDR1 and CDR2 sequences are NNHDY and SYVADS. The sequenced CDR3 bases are TGTGCCAGCAGTGATTTGGACAGGGACAATTCGCCC. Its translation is CASSDLDRDNSP. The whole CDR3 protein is CASSDLDRDNSPLYF.

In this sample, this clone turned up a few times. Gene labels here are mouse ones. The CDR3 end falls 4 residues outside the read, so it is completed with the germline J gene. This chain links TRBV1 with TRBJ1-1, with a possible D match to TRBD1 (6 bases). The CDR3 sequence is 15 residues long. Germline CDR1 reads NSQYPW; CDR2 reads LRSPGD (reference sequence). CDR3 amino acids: CTCSADPQGGTEVFF. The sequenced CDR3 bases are TGCACCTGCAGTGCAGATCCACAGGGTGGGACA.

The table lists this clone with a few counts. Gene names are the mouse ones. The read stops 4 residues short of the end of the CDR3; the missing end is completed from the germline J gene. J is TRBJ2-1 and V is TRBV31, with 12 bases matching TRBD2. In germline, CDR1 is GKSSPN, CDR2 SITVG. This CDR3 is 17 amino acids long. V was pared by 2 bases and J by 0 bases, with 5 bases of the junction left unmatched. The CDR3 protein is CAWSSGLGGLNYAEQFF. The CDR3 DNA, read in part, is TGTGCCTGGAGTTCGGGACTGGGGGGTCTTAACTATGCT.

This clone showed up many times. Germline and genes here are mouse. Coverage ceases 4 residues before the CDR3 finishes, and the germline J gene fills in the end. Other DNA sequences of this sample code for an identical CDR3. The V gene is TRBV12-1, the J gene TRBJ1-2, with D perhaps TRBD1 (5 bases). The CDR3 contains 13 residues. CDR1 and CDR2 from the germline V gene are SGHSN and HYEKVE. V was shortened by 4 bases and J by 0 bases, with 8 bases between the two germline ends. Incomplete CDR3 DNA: TGTGCCAGCTCCACGACAGCAAACTCC. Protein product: CASSTTANS. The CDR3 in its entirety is CASSTTANSDYTF. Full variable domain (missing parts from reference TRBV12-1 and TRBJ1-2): DSGVVQSPRHIIKEKGGRSVLTCIPISGHSNVVWYQQTLGKELKFLIQHYEKVERDKGFLPSRFSVQQFDDYHSEMNMSALELEDSAMYFCASSTTANSDYTFGSGTRLLVI.

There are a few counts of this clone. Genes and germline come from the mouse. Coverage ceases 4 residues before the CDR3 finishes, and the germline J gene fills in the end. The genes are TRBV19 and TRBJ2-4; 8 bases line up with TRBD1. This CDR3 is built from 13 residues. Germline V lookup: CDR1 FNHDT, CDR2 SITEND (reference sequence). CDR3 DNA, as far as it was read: TGTGCCAGCAGTTCGGGACAGGAAAAC. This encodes CASSSGQEN. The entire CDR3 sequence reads CASSSGQENTLYF.

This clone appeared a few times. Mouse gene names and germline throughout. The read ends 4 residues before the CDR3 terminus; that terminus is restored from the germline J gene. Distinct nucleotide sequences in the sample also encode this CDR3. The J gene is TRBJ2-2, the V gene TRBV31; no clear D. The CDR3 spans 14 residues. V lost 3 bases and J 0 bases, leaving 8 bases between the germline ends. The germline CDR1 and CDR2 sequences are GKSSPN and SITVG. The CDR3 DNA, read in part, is TGTGCCTGGAGCCGACAAGCAAACACCGGG. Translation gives CAWSRQANTG. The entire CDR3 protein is CAWSRQANTGQLYF.

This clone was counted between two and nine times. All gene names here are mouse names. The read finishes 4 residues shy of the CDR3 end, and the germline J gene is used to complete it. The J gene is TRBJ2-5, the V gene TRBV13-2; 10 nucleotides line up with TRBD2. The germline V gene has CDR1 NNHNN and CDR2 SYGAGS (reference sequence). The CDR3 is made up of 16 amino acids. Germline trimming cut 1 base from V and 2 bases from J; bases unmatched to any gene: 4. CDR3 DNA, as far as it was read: TGTGCCAGCGGTGATCGGACTGGGGGTTTCCAAGAC. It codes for CASGDRTGGFQD. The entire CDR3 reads CASGDRTGGFQDTQYF.

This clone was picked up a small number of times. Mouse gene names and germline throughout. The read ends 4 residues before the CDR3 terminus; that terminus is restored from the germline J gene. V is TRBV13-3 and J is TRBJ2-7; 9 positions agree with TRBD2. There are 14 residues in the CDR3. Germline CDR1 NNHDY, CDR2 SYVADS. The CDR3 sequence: CASSARTGVYEQYF. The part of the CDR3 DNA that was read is TGTGCCAGCAGTGCCCGGACTGGGGTGTAT.

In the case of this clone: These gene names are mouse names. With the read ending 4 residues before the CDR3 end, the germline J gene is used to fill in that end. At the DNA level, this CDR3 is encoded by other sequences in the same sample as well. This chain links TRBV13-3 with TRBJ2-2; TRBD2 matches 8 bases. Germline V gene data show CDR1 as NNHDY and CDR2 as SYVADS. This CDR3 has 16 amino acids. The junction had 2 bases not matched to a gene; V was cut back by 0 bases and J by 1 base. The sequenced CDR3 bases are TGTGCCAGCAGTGATGCCCTGGGGGGAAACACCGGG. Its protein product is CASSDALGGNTG. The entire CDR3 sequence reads CASSDALGGNTGQLYF.

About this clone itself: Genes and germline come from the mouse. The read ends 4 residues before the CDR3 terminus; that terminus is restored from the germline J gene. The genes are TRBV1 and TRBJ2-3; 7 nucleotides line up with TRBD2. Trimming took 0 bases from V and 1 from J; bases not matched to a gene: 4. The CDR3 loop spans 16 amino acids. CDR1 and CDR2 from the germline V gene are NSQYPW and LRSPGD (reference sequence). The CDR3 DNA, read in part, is TGCACCTGCAGTGCAGAACTGGGGATGGGTGCAGAA. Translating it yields CTCSAELGMGAE. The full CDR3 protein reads CTCSAELGMGAETLYF.

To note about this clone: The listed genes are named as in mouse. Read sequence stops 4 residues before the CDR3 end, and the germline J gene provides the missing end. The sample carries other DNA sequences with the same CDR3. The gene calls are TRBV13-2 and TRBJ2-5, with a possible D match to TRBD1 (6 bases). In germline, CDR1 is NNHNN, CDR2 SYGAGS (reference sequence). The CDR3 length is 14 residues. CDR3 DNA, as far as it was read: TGTGCCAGCGGTGATGCAGCAGGGGTAGAC. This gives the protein CASGDAAGVD. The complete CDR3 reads CASGDAAGVDTQYF.

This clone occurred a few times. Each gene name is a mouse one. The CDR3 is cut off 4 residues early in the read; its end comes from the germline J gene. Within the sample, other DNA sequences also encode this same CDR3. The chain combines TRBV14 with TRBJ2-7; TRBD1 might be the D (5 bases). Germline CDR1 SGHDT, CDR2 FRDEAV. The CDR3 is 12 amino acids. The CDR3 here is CASSPDRYEQYF. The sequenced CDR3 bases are TGTGCCAGCAGTCCCGACAGATAT.